What follows are 21 T cell receptor beta chains derived from one specimen sequenced in a study of blood T cell repertoires in COVID-19. Libraries were prepared by immunoSEQ multiplex PCR; TCRdb keeps only in-frame clonotypes and omits some of them. The profile shows around 300,000 clones, approximately 88% of them singletons. The specimen sequenced was peripheral blood. These receptors were collected from a woman younger than 45 with COVID-19, enrolled during active disease.

The chain couples TRBV7-2 to TRBJ1-5; TRBD1 matches at 8 bases. The CDR3 has 15 amino acids. V gave up 3 bases and J gave up 5 bases; unmatched junction bases: 6. Per germline, CDR1 SGHTA and CDR2 FQGNSA. Here the CDR3 DNA reads TGTGCCAGCAGCTTGGACAGGGAGGTACATCAGCCCCAGCATTTT. Residues: CASSLDREVHQPQHF.

This rearrangement joins TRBV3-1 (or the pseudogene TRBV3-2) to TRBJ1-1, with TRBD1 as a possible D gene (5 bases). Germline CDR1 LGHDT, CDR2 YNNKEL (reference sequence). V was trimmed by 7 bases and J by 8 bases, leaving 17 bases between them. The CDR3 contains 13 residues. The CDR3 DNA follows: TGTGCCAGCACCCGCACCCCGGGGGGGGAAGCTTTCTTT. This gives the protein CASTRTPGGEAFF.

J is TRBJ2-1 and V is TRBV4-1, with D perhaps matching TRBD2 (6 bases). Trimming pared 0 bases from V and 3 bases from J, leaving 12 bases between. The CDR3 sequence is 16 residues long. Germline CDR1 is MGHRA and CDR2 is YSYEKL. This CDR3 is CASSQEVGGFYNEQFF. The DNA for the CDR3 is TGCGCCAGCAGCCAAGAGGTCGGGGGTTTCTACAATGAGCAGTTCTTC.

This chain connects TRBV6-5 to TRBJ2-7; no firm D call. The CDR3 totals 15 residues. V lost 6 bases to trimming and J lost 0 bases, with 15 bases between them. Germline V gene lookup returns CDR1 MNHEY and CDR2 SVGAGI. In nucleotides, the CDR3 is TGTGCCAGCAGACTCCACCCAGGTAACTCCTACGAGCAGTACGTC. Protein product: CASRLHPGNSYEQYV.

V and J are TRBV27 and TRBJ2-4; the match to TRBD2 covers 13 bases. The CDR3 is 16 amino acids. Germline CDR1 MNHEY, CDR2 SMNVEV (reference sequence). J lost 8 bases, V lost 5 bases, and 9 bases had no gene match. This CDR3 reads CASSPSGTSGVYIQYF. Here the CDR3 DNA reads TGTGCCAGCAGTCCCTCCGGGACTAGCGGGGTGTACATTCAGTACTTC.

This chain uses TRBV3-1 (or the pseudogene TRBV3-2) with TRBJ2-7; 7 bases fit TRBD2. This CDR3 region has 12 residues. Per the germline V gene, CDR1 is LGHDT and CDR2 is YNNKEL (reference sequence). Losses at the gene ends were 5 bases for V and 5 bases for J; bases not matched to a gene: 3. The DNA of the CDR3 is TGTGCCAGCAGCTCACGGGGGGACGAGCAGTACTTC. This codes for CASSSRGDEQYF.

Concerning this clone: Other DNA sequences in this sample translate to the same CDR3. The chain has TRBV18 and TRBJ1-1, with 7 bases matching TRBD1. V gave up 3 bases and J gave up 5 bases; unmatched junction bases: 6. The CDR3 runs 14 residues. CDR1 KGHSH and CDR2 LQKENI come from the germline V gene. As DNA, the CDR3 is TGTGCCAGCTCACCGCAAGGGGGCAGGACTGAAGCTTTCTTT. It yields the protein CASSPQGGRTEAFF.

As to this clone: Within the sample, other DNA sequences also encode this same CDR3. The chain couples TRBV25-1 to TRBJ1-6, with 8 bases matching TRBD1. Trimming took 1 base from V and 7 from J; bases not matched to a gene: 3. The CDR3 totals 15 residues. CDR1 is MGHDK and CDR2 is SYGVNS in the germline V gene. The CDR3 is CASSELDRDNSPLHF. In DNA, the CDR3 is TGTGCCAGCAGTGAATTGGACAGGGACAATTCACCCCTCCACTTT.

The rearrangement uses TRBV19 and TRBJ1-2, with D perhaps matching TRBD1 (6 bases). This CDR3 spans 15 amino acids. Germline V gene lookup returns CDR1 LNHDA and CDR2 SQIVND (reference sequence). Trimming stripped 2 bases from V and 0 bases from J, with 10 bases between. The CDR3 loop is CASSIQQGANYGYTF. CDR3 coding DNA: TGTGCCAGTAGTATACAACAGGGTGCTAACTATGGCTACACCTTC. Using reference TRBV19 and TRBJ1-2 for the parts outside the CDR3, the full variable domain is DGGITQSPKYLFRKEGQNVTLSCEQNLNHDAMYWYRQDPGQGLRLIYYSQIVNDFQKGDIAEGYSVSREKKESFPLTVTSAQKNPTAFYLCASSIQQGANYGYTFGSGTRLTVV.

V gene TRBV6-5 combines with J gene TRBJ2-7, with D maybe TRBD1 (5 bases). This CDR3 comprises 13 residues. Germline V gene data show CDR1 as MNHEY and CDR2 as SVGAGI. V gave up 6 bases and J gave up 5 bases, with 14 bases separating them. Here the CDR3 DNA reads TGTGCCAGCAGACGCGACAGTCGCCACGAGCAGTACTTC. Translated: CASRRDSRHEQYF.

The chain uses TRBV10-1 and TRBJ2-3, with D hard to call. The germline CDR1 and CDR2 sequences are WNHNN and SYGVQD (reference sequence). Trimming removed 2 bases at V and 2 bases at J, with 14 bases between. The CDR3 totals 16 residues. As DNA, the CDR3 is TGCGCCAGCAGTGAGAAGCGACTTCGCTCCACAGATACGCAGTATTTT. This sequence encodes CASSEKRLRSTDTQYF.

V usage is TRBV28 and J usage is TRBJ1-6, with D unresolved. CDR3 length: 15 amino acids. With 2 bases removed from V and 7 bases from J, the gap between germline ends came to 12 bases. Looked up from germline, CDR1 is MDHEN and CDR2 is SYDVKM. CDR3 DNA sequence: TGTGCCAGCAGTTTAAGTGCAGGTCTAAATTCACCCCTCCACTTT. Translating gives CASSLSAGLNSPLHF.

The chain has TRBV5-4 and TRBJ2-2, with a tentative D call TRBD1 (6 bases). The CDR3 has 14 residues. Germline CDR1 is SGHNT and CDR2 is YYREEE (reference sequence). V lost 1 base to trimming and J lost 4 bases, with 8 bases between them. The CDR3 coding sequence is TGTGCCAGCAGCTTGTGGGGGCGCACCGGGGAGCTGTTTTTT. Residues: CASSLWGRTGELFF.

This chain joins TRBV7-9 and TRBJ1-3; D ambiguous. CDR3 length equals 14 residues. Germline loops: CDR1 SEHNR, CDR2 FQNEAQ (reference sequence). V was cut by 6 bases and J by 6 bases, with 15 bases left in between. In nucleotides, the CDR3 is TGTGCCAGCAGGGTAGCGGAATTGGAAAACACCATATATTTT. It yields the protein CASRVAELENTIYF.

This chain joins TRBV7-8 and TRBJ1-6; D remains unclear. This CDR3 comprises 15 residues. V lost 3 bases and J 7 bases, leaving 13 bases between the germline ends. Germline V lookup: CDR1 SGHVS, CDR2 FQNEAQ. The CDR3 DNA is TGTGCCAGCAGCTTGGAGATTCGGCCAAATTCACCCCTCCACTTT. Protein sequence: CASSLEIRPNSPLHF. Together with reference TRBV7-8 and TRBJ1-6, the CDR3 gives the full variable domain: GAGVSQSPRYKVAKRGQDVALRCDPISGHVSLFWYQQALGQGPEFLTYFQNEAQLDKSGLPSDRFFAERPEGSVSTLKIQRTQQEDSAVYLCASSLEIRPNSPLHFGNGTRLTVT.

This clone was seen only a few times. V is TRBV6-5 and J is TRBJ2-7; tentatively, D is TRBD1 (6 bases). Germline V gene data show CDR1 as MNHEY and CDR2 as SVGAGI. V lost 5 bases to trimming and J lost 3 bases, with 11 bases between them. CDR3 length: 13 amino acids. CDR3 bases: TGTGCCAGCAGTACAGGGTTATTCTACGAGCAGTACTTC. Protein: CASSTGLFYEQYF.

The chain is built from TRBV5-5 and TRBJ1-1; D is perhaps TRBD1 (5 bases). The germline V gene encodes CDR1 SGHKS and CDR2 YYEKEE (reference sequence). V lost 4 bases and J lost 1, with 5 bases in between. The CDR3 loop spans 12 amino acids. CDR3 in amino acids: CASSGQNTEAFF. The CDR3 DNA sequence: TGTGCCAGCAGCGGACAGAACACTGAAGCTTTCTTT. Full variable domain (missing parts from reference TRBV5-5 and TRBJ1-1): DAGVTQSPTHLIKTRGQQVTLRCSPISGHKSVSWYQQVLGQGPQFIFQYYEKEERGRGNFPDRFSARQFPNYSSELNVNALLLGDSALYLCASSGQNTEAFFGQGTRLTVV.

V usage is TRBV6-1 and J usage is TRBJ1-3; D is unclear. In germline, CDR1 is MNHNS, CDR2 SASEGT. This CDR3 is built from 14 residues. Trimming removed 0 bases from V and 3 bases from J, with 6 bases in between. This CDR3 is CASSEARVGNTIYF. CDR3 sequence (DNA): TGTGCCAGCAGTGAAGCACGCGTTGGAAACACCATATATTTT.

The chain is built from TRBV18 and TRBJ1-4, with D perhaps matching TRBD1 (5 bases). Germline lookup yields CDR1 KGHSH and CDR2 LQKENI. The CDR3 is 14 amino acids. The ends were cut back, 2 bases at V and 7 bases at J, with 11 bases in the middle. CDR3 in amino acids: CASSPGGHLEKLFF. The CDR3 DNA follows: TGTGCCAGCTCACCAGGTGGACACCTTGAAAAACTGTTTTTT.

The chain links TRBV5-1 to TRBJ1-6, with TRBD1 identical over 8 bases. Germline V lookup: CDR1 SGHRS, CDR2 YFSETQ. V dropped 2 bases and J dropped 8; count of bases not matched to a gene: 6. The CDR3 is made up of 15 amino acids. The CDR3 is CASSFLETGDSPLHF. For the CDR3, the DNA is TGCGCCAGCAGCTTCCTCGAGACAGGGGATTCACCCCTCCACTTT.

This sequence joins TRBV18 and TRBJ2-5; D may be TRBD2 (6 bases). Trimming removed 0 bases from V and 5 bases from J, with 10 bases in between. This CDR3 is built from 14 residues. Looked up from germline, CDR1 is KGHSH and CDR2 is LQKENI. The CDR3 DNA follows: TGTGCCAGCTCACCACCGCACCGGGGGGAGACCCAGTACTTC. Its protein product is CASSPPHRGETQYF.